The 20 T cell receptor beta chains below come from one sample, sequenced in a study of human T cells and chemical hapten exposure (dated by TCRdb to 2020 to 2022). The method was RACE. Sequencing used a NextSeq 500. Clones were called with MiXCR by TCRdb after fastp trimmed the public reads at Q25, and only in-frame beta chains were retained. Each CDR3 protein appears once, grouped with its most common genes and DNA. The sample table shows approximately 80,000 distinct CDR3 sequences, and roughly 10% are seen once. Together, the top ten hold 2.5% of the sample. According to the study, the label for this sample's time point signals: patch test 2, 6 weeks after DPC sensitization. This sample's treatment or condition label indicates: therapeutic diphenylcyclopropenone sensitization with weekly scalp DPC. The sequencing here drew on whole blood, taken in connection with sensitization to the hapten diphenylcyclopropenone (DPC). These receptors all stem from a woman in her 30s with alopecia areata. Some clones in this sample may be carry-over from other donors' samples.

In this sample, this clonotype turned up a few times. The chain combines TRBV5-4 with TRBJ2-1, with 7 bases that match TRBD1. CDR3 length equals 14 residues. Trimming took 4 bases from V and 6 from J; bases not matched to a gene: 7. Germline-derived CDR1 and CDR2 are SGHNT and YYREEE (reference sequence). CDR3 nucleotides: TGTGCCAGCAGCGGGGACAGCTTAGGCAATGAGCAGTTCTTC. This gives the protein CASSGDSLGNEQFF.

This clonotype was counted at least ten times. The CDR3 reads CASSPKQGWSDTQYF. CDR3 DNA: TGTGCCAGCAGCCCGAAACAGGGGTGGTCAGATACGCAGTATTTT. The chain carries TRBV9 and TRBJ2-3; 7 bases match TRBD1. The CDR3 runs 15 residues. With V trimmed by 4 bases and J by 4 bases, 9 bases remained unmatched. The germline gives CDR1 SGDLS, CDR2 YYNGEE. Using reference TRBV9 and TRBJ2-3 for the parts outside the CDR3, the full variable domain is DSGVTQTPKHLITATGQRVTLRCSPRSGDLSVYWYQQSLDQGLQFLIQYYNGEERAKGNILERFSAQQFPDLHSELNLSSLELGDSALYFCASSPKQGWSDTQYFGPGTRLTVL.

Notes on this clonotype: A clone one base away is much larger, so this may be a read error. The V call is TRBV28, the J call TRBJ1-1; TRBD1 matches 7 bases. The germline V gene encodes CDR1 MDHEN and CDR2 SYDVKM. The CDR3 spans 15 residues. The CDR3 coding sequence is TGTGCCTGCAGTACCAGACAGGGACCCAATGAAGAAGCTTTCTTT. It is translated as CACSTRQGPNEEAFF.

The chain uses TRBV10-3 and TRBJ2-7; TRBD1 is a possible D gene (6 bases). V was clipped by 4 bases and J by 6 bases, with 10 bases between them. The length of the CDR3 is 12 residues. Germline CDR1 reads ENHRY; CDR2 reads SYGVKD. CDR3 protein: CAISAGVGEQYF. CDR3 sequence (DNA): TGTGCCATCAGTGCAGGGGTCGGCGAGCAGTACTTC.

The sample holds a few counts of this clonotype. The chain has TRBV7-8 and TRBJ2-3, with 7 bases lining up with TRBD2. Trimming at V came to 5 bases and at J to 1 base, leaving 6 bases not matched to a gene. CDR1 is SGHVS, CDR2 FQNEAQ, per germline. The CDR3 contains 15 residues. CDR3 nucleotides: TGTGCCAGCAGCGAAGCGGGATTGGGCACAGATACGCAGTATTTT. It specifies CASSEAGLGTDTQYF.

This clonotype was seen many times. DNA of the CDR3: TGTGCCAGCAGTGAACTAGGGAATGAGCAGTTCTTC. It translates to CASSELGNEQFF. This chain connects TRBV2 to TRBJ2-1; unclear D gene. Germline loops: CDR1 SNHLY, CDR2 FYNNEI. V lost 2 bases and J lost 7, with 6 bases in between. This CDR3 region has 12 residues.

This clonotype appeared a few times. The chain couples TRBV5-5 to TRBJ2-2; 8 nucleotides align to TRBD1. This CDR3 comprises 16 residues. V trimming: 0 bases; J trimming: 5 bases; junction bases outside the gene matches: 6. Germline V gene sequence: CDR1 SGHKS, CDR2 YYEKEE (reference sequence). In DNA form, the CDR3 reads TGTGCCAGCAGCTTGGATGACAGGGGATATACCGGGGAGCTGTTTTTT. Protein: CASSLDDRGYTGELFF.

The chain has TRBV3-1 and TRBJ2-1; 9 positions match TRBD2. The germline V gene has CDR1 LGHDT and CDR2 YNNKEL (reference sequence). V was clipped by 4 bases and J by 6 bases; unmatched bases: 10. This CDR3 has 16 amino acids. The chain's CDR3 is CASSPPIGTSLNEQFF. The CDR3 DNA sequence: TGTGCCAGCAGCCCCCCCATCGGGACTAGCCTCAATGAGCAGTTCTTC.

This clonotype was observed at least ten times. The chain links TRBV7-9 to TRBJ2-3, with D tentatively TRBD1 (6 bases). This CDR3 comprises 13 residues. Germline CDR1 and CDR2: SEHNR and FQNEAQ (reference sequence). The V end lost 5 bases, the J end lost 7 bases, and 13 bases lay between the germline ends. CDR3 sequence (DNA): TGTGCCAGCAGCACCCTGGACAGTAATACGCAGTATTTT. This translates into CASSTLDSNTQYF. Drawing the rest from reference TRBV7-9 and TRBJ2-3, the complete variable domain is DTGVSQNPRHKITKRGQNVTFRCDPISEHNRLYWYRQTLGQGPEFLTYFQNEAQLEKSRLLSDRFSAERPKGSFSTLEIQRTEQGDSAMYLCASSTLDSNTQYFGPGTRLTVL.

DNA of the CDR3: TGTGCCAGCAGTTCCCCCCCCGGACAGGGTCGGTACGAGCAGTACTTC. Amino acid sequence: CASSSPPGQGRYEQYF. This chain links TRBV12-3 or TRBV12-4 with TRBJ2-7, with 8 bases that match TRBD1. The CDR3 has 16 amino acids. V shed 4 bases and J 4 bases; nucleotides not matched to a gene: 12.

This clonotype was observed at least ten times. V is TRBV29-1 and J is TRBJ1-5; 7 bases are shared with TRBD1. The CDR3 has 12 residues. Germline-derived CDR1 and CDR2 are SQVTM and ANQGSEA. V lost 6 bases to trimming and J lost 2 bases; unmatched junction nucleotides: 1. The CDR3 DNA follows: TGCAGCGTAGGACAGGGCAATCAGCCCCAGCATTTT. Translating it yields CSVGQGNQPQHF.

This clonotype was counted ten times or more. The chain couples TRBV2 to TRBJ2-1, with 10 bases fitting TRBD2. The CDR3 is made up of 16 amino acids. Trimming removed 6 bases from V and 5 bases from J; junction bases left unmatched: 10. Germline lookup yields CDR1 SNHLY and CDR2 FYNNEI. The CDR3 DNA reads TGTGCCAGCAGACTCTTAGCGGGGGGCCTAGACAATGAGCAGTTCTTC. Residues: CASRLLAGGLDNEQFF. The full variable domain, in which reference TRBV2 and TRBJ2-1 provide the parts outside the CDR3, is EPEVTQTPSHQVTQMGQEVILRCVPISNHLYFYWYRQILGQKVEFLVSFYNNEISEKSEIFDDQFSVERPDGSNFTLKIRSTKLEDSAMYFCASRLLAGGLDNEQFFGPGTRLTVL.

This clonotype was recorded many times. The chain has TRBV20-1 and TRBJ1-1; a possible D gene is TRBD1 (5 bases). The CDR3 is made up of 13 amino acids. The V gene lost 3 bases and the J gene lost 4 bases, with 12 bases spanning the gap. The V gene's germline CDR1 is DFQATT and CDR2 SNEGSKA (reference sequence). Written as DNA, the CDR3 is TGCAGTGCTAGCCGCAGGGAGGGCACTGAAGCTTTCTTT. Translation gives CSASRREGTEAFF.

This clonotype has ten or more counts. The CDR3 DNA reads as TGTGCCAGCAGCCCCACAGGGATGAACACTGAAGCTTTCTTT. Translating gives CASSPTGMNTEAFF. The chain is built from TRBV11-2 and TRBJ1-1; maybe TRBD1 (6 bases). The CDR3 has 14 residues. Germline assignment: CDR1 SGHAT and CDR2 FQNNGV. Trimming pared 5 bases from V and 0 bases from J, leaving 10 bases between.

The chain couples TRBV27 to TRBJ1-1, with unresolved D. V lost 3 bases and J 0 bases, leaving 11 bases between the germline ends. CDR1 is MNHEY, CDR2 SMNVEV, per germline (reference sequence). CDR3 length equals 15 residues. CDR3 in DNA: TGTGCCAGCAGTTTTTCAAACACTTTGAACACTGAAGCTTTCTTT. Its translation is CASSFSNTLNTEAFF.

This clonotype has just a few counts. The V gene is TRBV7-3, the J gene TRBJ1-1, with D hard to call. The V and J ends lost 5 bases and 1 base respectively, with 8 bases between them. The germline gives CDR1 SGHTA, CDR2 FQGTGA. The CDR3 is 13 amino acids. CDR3 nucleotides: TGTGCCAGCAGCATCTTTAAGAACACTGAAGCTTTCTTT. Protein product: CASSIFKNTEAFF.

This chain uses TRBV6-1 with TRBJ1-5; unclear D gene. The V and J ends lost 0 bases and 5 bases respectively, with 11 bases between them. Germline loops: CDR1 MNHNS, CDR2 SASEGT. CDR3 size: 15 residues. CDR3 sequence (DNA): TGTGCCAGCAGTGAAGCGAACGGCGAGTATCAGCCCCAGCATTTT. This encodes CASSEANGEYQPQHF.

On this clonotype itself: This could be a read error, since a much larger clone is one nucleotide away. The chain links TRBV5-1 to TRBJ1-2; TRBD1 matches at 8 bases. The CDR3 sequence is 15 residues long. Germline V gene sequence: CDR1 SGHRS, CDR2 YFSETQ. The CDR3 DNA reads TGCGCCAACAGCTCCGCGGCAGGGGGCAACTATGGCTACACCTTC. Its translation: CANSSAAGGNYGYTF. Together with reference TRBV5-1 and TRBJ1-2, the CDR3 gives the full variable domain: KAGVTQTPRYLIKTRGQQVTLSCSPISGHRSVSWYQQTPGQGLQFLFEYFSETQRNKGNFPGRFSGRQFSNSRSEMNVSTLELGDSALYLCANSSAAGGNYGYTFGSGTRLTVV.

In this sample, this clonotype turned up many times. This chain links TRBV9 with TRBJ1-1; the D is unclear. This CDR3 comprises 13 residues. CDR1 and CDR2 (germline): SGDLS, YYNGEE. The ends were cut back, 1 base at V and 0 bases at J, with 4 bases in the middle. The CDR3 coding sequence is TGTGCCAGCAGCGTACTGATGAACACTGAAGCTTTCTTT. It is translated as CASSVLMNTEAFF.

The sample holds many counts of this clonotype. CDR3 in DNA: TGCAGCGTACAAAGCACAGATACGCAGTATTTT. Encoded protein: CSVQSTDTQYF. The genes are TRBV29-1 and TRBJ2-3; unclear D gene. The V end lost 6 bases, the J end lost 0 bases, and 4 bases lay between the germline ends. Looked up from germline, CDR1 is SQVTM and CDR2 is ANQGSEA. This CDR3 region has 11 residues.